A single sample gave rise to the 21 T cell receptor beta chains below, sequenced in a study of T cell repertoires in cytomegalovirus infection (dated by TCRdb to between 2017 and 2020). These receptors are not linked to any known antigen. For sequencing, an Illumina HiSeq 1500 was employed. The public reads were reprocessed in TCRdb via fastp at Q25 and MiXCR, keeping in-frame beta chains. Each record represents a unique CDR3 protein, reported with the most common genes and DNA among its rows. This sample holds roughly 500,000 distinct CDR3 sequences; around 30% were observed only once. The leading ten clones occupy roughly a sixth of the sample. Reading the label with the study, this specimen's treatment or condition is: in vitro stimulation with specific CMV peptide epitopes to enrich CMV-specific T cells. This specimen was cultured PBMCs, taken from culture after CMV antigen stimulation. The receptor set was obtained from a human donor in good health (CMV status not recorded). Some clones in this sample may be carry-over from other donors' samples.

This sequence joins TRBV11-2 and TRBJ1-4, with D uncertain. V lost 5 bases and J lost 7, with 17 bases in between. CDR1 SGHAT and CDR2 FQNNGV come from the germline V gene. The CDR3 is made up of 15 amino acids. CDR3 sequence reads: CASSTSGGLTEKLFF. The CDR3 nucleotides read TGTGCCAGCAGCACTTCGGGAGGGCTGACTGAAAAACTGTTTTTT.

The chain joins TRBV6-1 to TRBJ2-3; D uncertain. Per germline, CDR1 MNHNS and CDR2 SASEGT. The CDR3 contains 15 residues. V was shortened by 5 bases and J by 2 bases, with 14 bases between the two germline ends. The DNA for the CDR3 is TGTGCCAGCAGTTACACACGTTATTTCACAGATACGCAGTATTTT. This codes for CASSYTRYFTDTQYF.

This chain links TRBV19 with TRBJ1-2; tentatively, D is TRBD1 (6 bases). V gave up 9 bases and J gave up 4 bases, with 21 bases separating them. The CDR3 sequence is 15 residues long. Germline V lookup: CDR1 LNHDA, CDR2 SQIVND (reference sequence). This CDR3 reads CASKDGTLLRYGYTF. As DNA, the CDR3 is TGTGCCAGCAAAGACGGGACATTACTCCGCTATGGCTACACCTTC.

This clonotype was recorded many times. CDR3 DNA: TGTGCCAGCAGCCGGGACAGGCCCTCGGAGACCCAGTACTTC. It translates to CASSRDRPSETQYF. The chain couples TRBV7-2 to TRBJ2-5; 8 bases fit TRBD1. After removal of 5 bases from V and 5 bases from J, the junction contained 7 bases not matched to a gene. CDR3 length equals 14 residues. The germline V gene has CDR1 SGHTA and CDR2 FQGNSA.

The V call is TRBV6-8, the J call TRBJ2-7; TRBD2 aligns across 9 bases. CDR1 and CDR2 (germline): MNHGY, SAAAGT. CDR3 length: 15 residues. The V segment lost 0 bases and the J segment 0 bases; nucleotides outside the gene matches: 0. The CDR3 sequence is CASSYSSGGSYEQYF. The CDR3 DNA reads as TGTGCCAGCAGTTACTCTAGCGGGGGCTCCTACGAGCAGTACTTC.

The J gene is TRBJ2-1, the V gene TRBV7-2; D ambiguous. Germline CDR1 is SGHTA and CDR2 is FQGNSA. The ends were cut back, 4 bases at V and 2 bases at J, with 9 bases in the middle. This CDR3 has 14 amino acids. The CDR3 DNA is TGTGCCAGCAGCTCACCTTACACCTACAATGAGCAGTTCTTC. Residues: CASSSPYTYNEQFF.

In its sample, this clonotype was seen once. The V gene is TRBV6-2 or TRBV6-3, the J gene TRBJ2-7, with D maybe TRBD2 (6 bases). V was trimmed by 7 bases and J by 6 bases, leaving 16 bases between them. Per the germline V gene, CDR1 is MNHEY and CDR2 is SVGEGT. The CDR3 is 13 amino acids. CDR3 residues: CASINGLGGEQYF. In DNA, the CDR3 is TGTGCCAGCATCAACGGGCTGGGGGGCGAGCAGTACTTC.

The rearrangement links TRBV3-1 to TRBJ2-1, with D hard to call. The germline V gene encodes CDR1 LGHDT and CDR2 YNNKEL (reference sequence). V lost 2 bases to trimming and J lost 5 bases, with 7 bases between them. CDR3 size: 13 residues. The DNA of the CDR3 is TGTGCCAGCAGCCAATGGATGAACAATGAGCAGTTCTTC. It yields the protein CASSQWMNNEQFF.

This clonotype was detected only a few times. This chain's CDR3 is CASSSSLNRGLADQPQHF. CDR3 nucleotide sequence: TGTGCCAGCAGCTCCTCTTTGAACAGGGGACTAGCGGATCAGCCCCAGCATTTT. The chain uses TRBV11-2 and TRBJ1-5, with TRBD1 matching 7 bases. Germline CDR1 is SGHAT and CDR2 is FQNNGV. This CDR3 has 18 amino acids. The V gene end was trimmed by 4 bases and the J gene end by 5 bases; junction bases not matched to a gene: 17. Complete variable domain (other parts from reference TRBV11-2 and TRBJ1-5): EAGVAQSPRYKIIEKRQSVAFWCNPISGHATLYWYQQILGQGPKLLIQFQNNGVVDDSQLPKDRFSAERLKGVDSTLKIQPAKLEDSAVYLCASSSSLNRGLADQPQHFGDGTRLSIL.

This clonotype was counted a few times. V gene TRBV19 combines with J gene TRBJ1-2; D gene ambiguous. The V gene lost 6 bases and the J gene lost 2 bases, with 13 bases spanning the gap. The CDR3 consists of 14 residues. Germline-derived CDR1 and CDR2 are LNHDA and SQIVND (reference sequence). CDR3 DNA: TGTGCCAGTAGCGCCGCCGGGCCGAACTATGGCTACACCTTC. This translates into CASSAAGPNYGYTF.

The rearrangement uses TRBV19 and TRBJ1-1, with D hard to call. With 3 bases removed from V and 6 bases from J, the gap between germline ends came to 14 bases. This CDR3 comprises 14 residues. CDR1 LNHDA and CDR2 SQIVND come from the germline V gene (reference sequence). The CDR3 DNA follows: TGTGCCAGTAGTATGTCTCCGGTCAACCCTGAAGCTTTCTTT. As protein: CASSMSPVNPEAFF.

The chain carries TRBV7-9 and TRBJ2-1; unclear D gene. Looked up from germline, CDR1 is SEHNR and CDR2 is FQNEAQ (reference sequence). Trimming took 3 bases from V and 6 from J, leaving 21 bases between them. The CDR3 length is 17 residues. CDR3 sequence (DNA): TGTGCCAGCAGCTTCCCCGTAGTCCGGCTCAAGATCAATGAGCAGTTCTTC. Amino acids: CASSFPVVRLKINEQFF.

This clonotype was counted many times. The J gene is TRBJ1-2, the V gene TRBV7-2; D remains unclear. The CDR3 consists of 14 residues. CDR1 is SGHTA and CDR2 is FQGNSA in the germline V gene. The germline V and J ends were trimmed by 0 bases and 1 base, with 6 bases remaining between them. As DNA, the CDR3 is TGTGCCAGCAGCTTAGCCGACGGTAACTATGGCTACACCTTC. Amino acids: CASSLADGNYGYTF.

This clonotype has only a few counts. In DNA form, the CDR3 reads TGTGCCAGCAGCTTCGTGGCAGGGGGCCCTTACAATGAGCAGTTCTTC. Translation: CASSFVAGGPYNEQFF. V is TRBV7-6 and J is TRBJ2-1; 8 positions agree with TRBD1. V was pared by 3 bases and J by 4 bases, with 8 bases of the junction left unmatched. In germline, CDR1 is SGHVS, CDR2 FNYEAQ. The CDR3 sequence is 16 residues long. Together with reference TRBV7-6 and TRBJ2-1, the CDR3 gives the full variable domain: GAGVSQSPRYKVTKRGQDVALRCDPISGHVSLYWYRQALGQGPEFLTYFNYEAQQDKSGLPNDRFSAERPEGSISTLTIQRTEQRDSAMYRCASSFVAGGPYNEQFFGPGTRLTVL.

The gene calls are TRBV7-2 and TRBJ1-2; no firm D call. Looked up from germline, CDR1 is SGHTA and CDR2 is FQGNSA. The V end was cut by 5 bases, the J end by 10 bases, with 14 bases between. This CDR3 is 12 amino acids long. CDR3 in amino acids: CASSPLTQNYTF. In DNA, the CDR3 is TGTGCCAGCAGCCCCTTAACGCAAAACTACACCTTC.

This chain uses TRBV7-2 with TRBJ2-6; 9 bases align to TRBD1. The CDR3 extends over 17 amino acids. After removal of 6 bases from V and 0 bases from J, the junction contained 6 bases not matched to a gene. CDR1 and CDR2 from the germline V gene are SGHTA and FQGNSA. The CDR3 DNA follows: TGTGCCAGCAGTTCGGGACAGGGAAACTCTGGGGCCAACGTCCTGACTTTC. This codes for CASSSGQGNSGANVLTF.

This clonotype was picked up a small number of times. The chain is built from TRBV12-3 or TRBV12-4 and TRBJ2-5; D remains unclear. CDR3 length equals 14 residues. V dropped 1 base and J dropped 7 bases, with 13 bases sitting between them. The CDR3, as DNA: TGTGCCAGCAGTTTAGAGACTCCCCCCGGGACCCAGTACTTC. Residues: CASSLETPPGTQYF.

This clonotype has a count of ten or more. This rearrangement joins TRBV7-2 to TRBJ2-5; D remains ambiguous. The CDR3 totals 13 residues. CDR1 and CDR2 (germline): SGHTA, FQGNSA. V was trimmed by 2 bases and J by 5 bases, leaving 9 bases between them. This chain's CDR3 is CASSLSATETQYF. CDR3 nucleotide sequence: TGTGCCAGCAGCTTATCAGCGACGGAGACCCAGTACTTC. Variable domain in full (rest from reference TRBV7-2 and TRBJ2-5): GAGVSQSPSNKVTEKGKDVELRCDPISGHTALYWYRQSLGQGLEFLIYFQGNSAPDKSGLPSDRFSAERTGGSVSTLTIQRTQQEDSAVYLCASSLSATETQYFGPGTRLLVL.

The CDR3 is CATSDFGRSSYNEQFF. The CDR3 DNA reads TGTGCCACCAGTGATTTCGGGAGAAGCTCCTACAATGAGCAGTTCTTC. J is TRBJ2-1 and V is TRBV24-1, with a possible D match to TRBD2 (6 bases). Germline V gives CDR1 KGHDR, CDR2 SFDVKD. Between the trimmed V and J ends, which lost 1 base and 0 bases, there was a span of 9 bases. This CDR3 is built from 16 residues.

Only a few counts were recorded for this clonotype. The rearrangement joins TRBV7-8 to TRBJ1-2, with D possibly TRBD1 on 5 matching bases. Germline CDR1 SGHVS, CDR2 FQNEAQ. V lost 5 bases and J 4 bases, leaving 14 bases between the germline ends. The CDR3 is made up of 14 amino acids. CDR3 sequence reads: CASSPTERGYGYTF. CDR3 in DNA: TGTGCCAGCAGCCCGACAGAGAGGGGCTATGGCTACACCTTC.

This clonotype was observed a handful of times. The rearrangement uses TRBV7-6 and TRBJ2-3, with D unresolved. The CDR3 has 10 amino acids. The V gene's germline CDR1 is SGHVS and CDR2 FNYEAQ. The V end lost 10 bases, the J end lost 4 bases, and 6 bases lay between the germline ends. CDR3 sequence reads: CATGPDTQYF. CDR3 nucleotide sequence: TGTGCCACTGGCCCAGATACGCAGTATTTT.